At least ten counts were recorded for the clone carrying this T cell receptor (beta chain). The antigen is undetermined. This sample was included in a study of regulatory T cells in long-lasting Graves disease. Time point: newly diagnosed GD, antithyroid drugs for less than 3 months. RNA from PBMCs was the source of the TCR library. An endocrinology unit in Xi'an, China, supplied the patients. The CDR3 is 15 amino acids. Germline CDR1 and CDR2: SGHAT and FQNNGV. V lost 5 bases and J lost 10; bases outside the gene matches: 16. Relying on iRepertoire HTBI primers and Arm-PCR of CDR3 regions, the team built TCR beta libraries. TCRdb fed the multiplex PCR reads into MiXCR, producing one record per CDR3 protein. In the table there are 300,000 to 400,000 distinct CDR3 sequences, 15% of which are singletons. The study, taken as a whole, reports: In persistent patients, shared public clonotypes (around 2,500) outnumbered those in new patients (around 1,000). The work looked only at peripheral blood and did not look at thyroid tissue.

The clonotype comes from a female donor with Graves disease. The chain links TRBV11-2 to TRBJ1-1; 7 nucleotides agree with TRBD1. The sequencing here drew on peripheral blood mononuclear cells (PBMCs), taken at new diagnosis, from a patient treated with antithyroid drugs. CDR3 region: CASSASRGTALGAFF. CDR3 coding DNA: TGTGCCAGCAGCGCCAGCAGGGGGACCGCCCTGGGAGCTTTCTTT.